This TCR beta chain is drawn from a study of shared clonotypes between healthy human individuals. The repertoire was sequenced with immunoSEQ multiplex PCR; TCRdb's copy has only in-frame clones and lacks some. This sample has approximately 2.5 million clones, with approximately 94% found just once. The CDR3 totals 17 residues. CDR1 and CDR2 (germline): SGHRS, YFSETQ. The V and J ends lost 4 bases and 2 bases respectively, with 20 bases between them. This clonotype originated in a man between 18 and 29 years old in good health. Sample: naive CD4+ T cells sorted from blood. Subset denoted: CD45RA+ positively selected. The genes are TRBV5-1 and TRBJ2-3; D could derive from TRBD1 or TRBD2 (5 bases each). DNA for the CDR3: TGCGCCAGCAGCCCCCGGCCCGGGACGGGCAACACAGATACGCAGTATTTT. Protein: CASSPRPGTGNTDTQYF.